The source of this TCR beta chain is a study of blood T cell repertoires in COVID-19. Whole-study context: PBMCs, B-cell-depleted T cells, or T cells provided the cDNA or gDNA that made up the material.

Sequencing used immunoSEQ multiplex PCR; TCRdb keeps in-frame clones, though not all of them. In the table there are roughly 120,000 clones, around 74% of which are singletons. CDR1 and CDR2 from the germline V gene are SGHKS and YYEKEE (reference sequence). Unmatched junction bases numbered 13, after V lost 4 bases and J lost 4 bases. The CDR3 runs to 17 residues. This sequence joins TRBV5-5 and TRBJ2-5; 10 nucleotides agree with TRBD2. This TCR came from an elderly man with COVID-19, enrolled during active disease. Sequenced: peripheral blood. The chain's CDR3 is CASSPYDVLAGAETQYF. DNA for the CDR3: TGTGCCAGCAGCCCCTATGATGTTCTAGCGGGAGCAGAGACCCAGTACTTC.